This TCR beta chain appears in the sequencing data of a study of blood T cell repertoires in COVID-19. Sequenced by immunoSEQ multiplex PCR; TCRdb stores in-frame clones only, minus some. The table includes approximately 70,000 clones, 90% detected once. The sequence was collected from a woman aged 18-29 years with acute or convalescent COVID-19. Sequencing used peripheral blood.

The CDR3 protein is CASSLDLQNTEAFF. CDR3 sequence (DNA): TGTGCCAGCAGCTTAGACTTACAAAACACTGAAGCTTTCTTT. The chain joins TRBV11-2 to TRBJ1-1; D uncertain. The CDR3 length is 14 residues. The germline CDR1 and CDR2 sequences are SGHAT and FQNNGV. Trimming stripped 0 bases from V and 2 bases from J, with 7 bases between.